This T cell receptor (beta chain) was captured in a study of T-cell memory formation after mild COVID-19. The overall study: TCR clusters were mostly confined to one donor each.

Findings and limits, study-wide: Later expanders leaned toward CD4+, whereas clones contracting from day 15 to 85 were balanced CD4/CD8. Contracting CD8+ clones were enriched in EMRA, CD4+ mainly in CM and EM.

Germline-derived CDR1 and CDR2 are KGHDR and SFDVKD. The V and J ends lost 1 base and 9 bases respectively, with 9 bases between them. The CDR3 runs 13 residues. There are a few counts of this clonotype. The antigen remains unidentified. It was 5'RACE with constant-segment primers that produced the TCR alpha and TCR beta cDNA libraries, which carried sample barcodes and UMIs. TCRdb re-analysed the 5' RACE reads in MiXCR, keeping a single row per CDR3 protein. This table holds fewer than 250,000 distinct CDR3 sequences, about 27% found once. The V call is TRBV24-1, the J call TRBJ2-1, with D possibly TRBD1 on 5 matching bases. Sequenced input: PBMCs or a T cell subset sorted from them (not recorded which). The sequence came from an adult woman who had mild COVID-19 (a few samples of this study predate the infection). Cell type and time point are not known. CDR3 DNA: TGTGCCACCAGTGATTTCGGAAGGGGTGAGCAGTTCTTC. It is translated as CATSDFGRGEQFF.